Detailed here is one T cell receptor beta chain. The data are from a study of human CD8 memory T cell subsets. Scientists made TCR beta libraries using UMI-labeled 5' RACE. TCRdb re-called the 5' RACE reads; one entry per CDR3 protein, DNA not given. The listing contains approximately 5,000 distinct CDR3 sequences. Germline V CDR1 and CDR2: MNHEY, SMNVEV (reference sequence). This CDR3 is built from 15 residues. By negative magnetic separation, total CD8+ T cells were enriched. The sequence was collected from a human donor in good health. The chain recombines TRBV27 with TRBJ1-5. Sequencing input: CD8+ effector memory T cells (TEM) sorted from PBMCs. Documented subset: effector memory CD8 T cells, CCR7- CD45RO+ CD95+. CDR3 amino acids: CASSLSVGIHQPQHF.